This T cell receptor beta chain was recovered during a study of cytomegalovirus exposure and HLA in healthy donors. The study, taken as a whole, reports: Presence/absence analyses took donor sequencing depth as roughly uniform.

The study ran its PCR with 60 Vbeta and 13 Jbeta primers. Profiled with immunoSEQ multiplex PCR; TCRdb holds only in-frame clones, not every one. The sample table sets out some 130,000 clones. Turning to this clone: Antigen: not known.

CDR3 length equals 15 residues. The germline V gene has CDR1 SGHTA and CDR2 FQGNSA. V lost 5 bases and J 5 bases, leaving 16 bases between the germline ends. Sequenced sample: PBMCs. The receptor was isolated from a woman aged 40 to 50 in good health and CMV-seropositive. The chain has TRBV7-2 and TRBJ1-5, with a possible D match to TRBD1 (6 bases). The DNA for the CDR3 is TGTGCCAGCAGCCCACTCCAGGGGAATTATCAGCCCCAGCATTTT. Its protein product is CASSPLQGNYQPQHF.